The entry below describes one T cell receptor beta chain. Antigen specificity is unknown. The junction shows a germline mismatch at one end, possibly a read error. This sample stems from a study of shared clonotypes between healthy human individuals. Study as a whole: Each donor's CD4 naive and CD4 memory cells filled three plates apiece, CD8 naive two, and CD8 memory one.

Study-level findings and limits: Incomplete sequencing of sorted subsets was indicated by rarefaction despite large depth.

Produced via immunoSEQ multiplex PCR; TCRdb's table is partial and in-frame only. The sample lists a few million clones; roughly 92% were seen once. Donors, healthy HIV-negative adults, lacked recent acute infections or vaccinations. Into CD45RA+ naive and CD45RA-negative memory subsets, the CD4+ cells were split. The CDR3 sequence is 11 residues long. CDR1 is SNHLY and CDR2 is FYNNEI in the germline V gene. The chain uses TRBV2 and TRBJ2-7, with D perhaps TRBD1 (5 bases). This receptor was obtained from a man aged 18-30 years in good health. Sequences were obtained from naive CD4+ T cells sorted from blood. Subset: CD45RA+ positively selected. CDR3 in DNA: TGTGCCAGCAGCCCAGAGGCACGACAGAACTTC. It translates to CASSPEARQNF.